This TCR beta chain came from a study of human T cells and chemical hapten exposure (dated by TCRdb to the early 2020s). Notes on the research overall: For sensitization, 2% DPC in acetone was applied to a roughly 2 cm by roughly 2 cm area of upper inner arm skin. Blood samples were taken from patients before sensitization (week 0) and then at 2, 6 and about 24 weeks after DPC sensitization. Libraries were combined into a pool for sequencing, and differences in TCR yield between samples came mainly from small differences in library volumes within the pool. Throughout the study period of about 23 weeks, patients also received therapeutic DPC doses to the scalp every week. Most of the patients in the cohort were female, and the cohort covered alopecia areata with under or over 50% scalp involvement, alopecia totalis and alopecia universalis. In alopecia patients, the study followed how the peripheral blood TCR repertoire changed in vivo over primary and secondary sensitization to diphenylcyclopropenone (DPC), a hapten. Around 30 alopecia patients provided blood for TCR sequencing at one to four time points (pre-sensitization, 2, 6 and 24 weeks). Patch tests used Finn chambers with 0.01% DPC on the upper back, scored after 6 days by International Contact Dermatitis Research Group standards.

The time point tag for this specimen amounts to: pre-sensitization, week 0. The treatment or condition tag for this specimen amounts to: therapeutic diphenylcyclopropenone sensitization with weekly scalp DPC. At each patch-test visit, blood was drawn before the patch test was applied. To be eligible, patients had to be aged 18 to 70, diagnosed with alopecia and judged suitable for DPC therapy, while pregnant patients were excluded. Total RNA was extracted from unfractionated whole blood collected in Tempus Blood RNA tubes. What the work shows at the level of the full study, not this receptor alone: Alopecia, a presumed autoimmune disease, was present in all patients, so the immune response of the patients might differ from that of healthy individuals. Compared with pre-sensitization or healthy control sets, expanded TCRs formed significantly more large CDR3 similarity clusters, which is consistent with antigen-driven responses. No change with DPC sensitization was found in the number of TCRs above 1 in 1000 frequency, and no evidence of global repertoire structure alterations was found. Patch test score correlated positively with the number of PT1 expanded TCRs, reaching significance at thresholds 8, 16 and 32 but not at 4. Repeated subsampling changed both the strength of the expansion versus patch-test correlation and the threshold at which the correlation became significant.

The CDR3 starts with the cysteine, ends with the phenylalanine, and has 15 residues. The only DNA kept is the CDR3, 45 bases in frame from the first base. The germline V gene (reference sequence) gives CDR1 as DFQATT and CDR2 as SNEGSKA. V gives up 3 bases and J gives up 1 base, and the segment between their germline ends measures 10 bases. Receptor amplification or capture employed RACE. Reads for this sample came from a NextSeq 500. Library preparation attached unique molecular identifiers to individual cDNA molecules for quantitative, reproducible TCR counting. From each blood RNA sample, both TCR alpha and TCR beta chains were sequenced. The study's own analysis went as follows. The median number of TCRs per sample was some 100,000, ranging from roughly 23,224 to 700,000. The Decombinator software suite was used to annotate V, J and CDR3 in the TCR reads. To make PS versus PT1 abundance plots, every sample was subsampled to the same number of TCRs (28,000). Expanded TCRs were defined as absent before sensitization and observed at least eight times at the 2-week time point. TCRdb reran the public reads through fastp at Q25 and MiXCR, keeping productive beta chains. All rows with the same CDR3 protein become a single entry with the most common DNA and genes. The V and J calls follow TCRdb's processing rather than the paper's. This sample holds under 200,000 distinct CDR3 sequences; approximately 29% were observed only once. Roughly 3% of the sample rests with the top ten.

Comment on this clonotype: This clone's antigen is unknown. Qualities for individual bases were not recorded, and no much larger clone is one base off.

In this chain, TRBV20-1 is recombined with TRBJ2-6; a tentative D call is TRBD2 (6 bases match). Sequencing was performed on whole blood, taken in connection with sensitization to the hapten diphenylcyclopropenone (DPC). The sequence came from a woman aged 30 to 39 with alopecia areata. Some clones in this sample may be carry-over from other donors' samples. In nucleotide form, the sequence is TGCAGTGCTAGCGAGGAGGGGTCTGGGGCCAACGTCCTGACTTTC. This encodes CSASEEGSGANVLTF.